This TCR beta chain was documented in a study of CD8+ T cells in alopecia areata. Isolated RNA was reverse transcribed into cDNA used as the sequencing template. Measured with immunoSEQ multiplex PCR; TCRdb has only the in-frame clones, and not every one. The sample includes 180,000 or so clones, roughly 64% of them seen just once. The CDR3 extends over 16 amino acids. The V end was cut by 1 base, the J end by 1 base, with 13 bases between. Germline values: CDR1 LNHDA, CDR2 SQIVND (reference sequence). Documented treatment: oral pan-JAK inhibitor, 5-10 mg twice daily. Material: CD4+ T cells sorted from blood, obtained at week 24, from a patient treated with tofacitinib. The TCR sequence derives from a human donor with alopecia areata. This rearrangement joins TRBV19 to TRBJ2-5; D possibly matches TRBD1 or TRBD2 (5 bases each). CDR3 in DNA: TGTGCCAGTAGTATAGGGGGGTTCCCTCCCCAAGAGACCCAGTACTTC. The encoded protein is CASSIGGFPPQETQYF.